This T cell receptor (beta chain) comes out of a study of CD8+ T cells in alopecia areata (dated by TCRdb to the late 2010s). Background on the whole study: Skin from C3H/HeJ donors aged 6-12 months with spontaneous alopecia was grafted onto female C3H/HeJ recipients aged roughly 6-10 weeks. The study used high-throughput TCRbeta sequencing to examine T cell clonal expansion in alopecia areata, in both the C3H/HeJ mouse model and human patients. RNA came from the PAXgene miRNA kit for fixed scalp, the miRNeasy kit for PBMCs, and the RNeasy kit for mouse skin. immunoSEQ multiplex PCR using 35 Vbeta forward primers and 13 Jbeta reverse primers was used to amplify TCRbeta CDR3 regions. Scalp clonality was compared among normal scalp (n=4), patchy alopecia areata scalp (n=8), and alopecia totalis/universalis scalp (n=8). On the human side, TCRbeta sequencing was run on scalp tissue and on sorted CD4+ and CD8+ peripheral blood T cells from healthy controls and from alopecia areata patients with either patchy or totalis/universalis disease.

A note on this clone: The specificity of this receptor is unknown. Here, both gene names and germline sequences come from the mouse. Sequencing ends 4 residues short of the CDR3 end; the germline J gene provides the rest.

Trimming removed 2 bases from V and 4 bases from J, leaving 13 bases between the germline ends. The CDR3, cysteine through phenylalanine, is 15 amino acids long. The DNA has 33 bases, all within the CDR3, and is read from base 1. Taken from the germline V gene, the CDR1 and CDR2 loops are NSHNY and SYGAGN. Results and caveats for the whole study, not just this receptor: Lesional scalp, especially in alopecia totalis/universalis, showed higher clonality and more expanded CD8+ clones than normal scalp, suggesting antigenic drive. Unlike mouse skin, where gammadelta T cells dominate, normal human skin contains resident alphabeta T cells that get sequenced too, which complicates analysis of the scalp TCR repertoire. TCR sequences shared between patients were less clear than in mice, possibly partly because of HLA diversity in the patient population.

Pooled mouse cutaneous lymph node cells were stained for CD4, CD8alpha, NKG2D, NKG2ACE and other markers, then sorted on a BD Influx. Library prep was done by the immunoSEQ multiplex PCR assay. To provide template for TCR sequencing, every sample had RNA extracted and reverse transcribed into cDNA. First-strand cDNA was synthesized with SuperScript III using a 2:1 mix of oligo-dT and random hexamers. Amplification bias was assessed with a synthetic immune receptor repertoire, and residual bias was removed computationally. Libraries were sequenced on Illumina HiSeq with 60 bp reads covering the CDR3, read from J toward V. From the authors' description of their analysis: Raw reads were preprocessed to remove errors, and CDR3 was defined by IMGT conventions from the conserved cysteine to phenylalanine. Clonality was computed by normalizing Shannon entropy by log2 of the number of productive unique TCRs and subtracting the result from 1. CD4 or CD8 identity of scalp clones was inferred by cross-referencing scalp TCRbeta sequences with sorted blood CD4 and CD8 repertoires. The table comes from immuneACCESS by way of TCRdb, which keeps in-frame sequences with V and J called. Part of the clones is missing from these tables; in studies checked, under half for an unresolved V gene and the rest for unknown reasons. The DNA gave D and trimming, while V, J and clone size come from that table. This sample has around 300,000 clones, none of them a singleton. Less than 1.5% of the sample is held by the ten biggest clonotypes.

Sample: CD4+ T cells sorted from a lymph node. The chain joins TRBV13-1 to TRBJ2-1; the D region possibly corresponds to TRBD2 (6 bases align). The TCR comes from a C3H/HeJ mouse with alopecia areata. This strain possesses the MHC haplotype H2-k. The DNA read from the CDR3 is TGTGCCAGCAGTGAAATGGGGGTCCCGTATGCT. Translated, it gives CASSEMGVPYA. The whole CDR3 protein reads CASSEMGVPYAEQFF.